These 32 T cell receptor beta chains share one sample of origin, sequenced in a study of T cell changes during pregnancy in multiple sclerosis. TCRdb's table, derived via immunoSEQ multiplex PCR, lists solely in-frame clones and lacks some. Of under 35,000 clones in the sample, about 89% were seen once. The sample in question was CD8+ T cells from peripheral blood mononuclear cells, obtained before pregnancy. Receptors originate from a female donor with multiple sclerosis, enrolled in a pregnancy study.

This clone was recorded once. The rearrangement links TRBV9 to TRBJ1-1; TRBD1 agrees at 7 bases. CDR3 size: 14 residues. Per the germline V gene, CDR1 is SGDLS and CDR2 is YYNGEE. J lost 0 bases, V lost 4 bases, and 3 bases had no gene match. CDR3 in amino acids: CASSPGQLNTEAFF. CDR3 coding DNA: TGTGCCAGCAGCCCGGGACAGCTGAACACTGAAGCTTTCTTT.

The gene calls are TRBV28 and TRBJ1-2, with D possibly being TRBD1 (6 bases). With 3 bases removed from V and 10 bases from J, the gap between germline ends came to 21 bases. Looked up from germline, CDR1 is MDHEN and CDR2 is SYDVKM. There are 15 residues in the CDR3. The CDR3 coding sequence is TGTGCCAGCAGTTTTTATCTCGGGACATCCCCACCCTACACCTTC. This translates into CASSFYLGTSPPYTF.

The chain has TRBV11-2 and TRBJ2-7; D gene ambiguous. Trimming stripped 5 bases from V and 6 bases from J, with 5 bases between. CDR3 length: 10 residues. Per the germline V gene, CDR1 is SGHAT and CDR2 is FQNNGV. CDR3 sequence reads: CASSLFEQYF. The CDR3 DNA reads TGTGCCAGCAGCCTATTCGAGCAGTACTTC.

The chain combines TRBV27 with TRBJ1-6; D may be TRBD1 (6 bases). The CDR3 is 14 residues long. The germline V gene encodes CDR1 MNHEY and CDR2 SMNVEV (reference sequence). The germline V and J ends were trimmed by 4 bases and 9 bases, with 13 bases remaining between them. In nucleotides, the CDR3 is TGTGCCAGCAGTTCAACAGGGTCGGCTTCACCCCTCCACTTT. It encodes CASSSTGSASPLHF.

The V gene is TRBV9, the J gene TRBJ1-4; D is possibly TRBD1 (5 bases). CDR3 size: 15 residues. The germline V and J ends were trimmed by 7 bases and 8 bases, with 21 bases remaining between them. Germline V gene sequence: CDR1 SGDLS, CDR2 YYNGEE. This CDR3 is CASGWSAGPAEKLFF. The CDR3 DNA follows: TGTGCCAGCGGATGGTCGGCAGGGCCGGCGGAAAAACTGTTTTTT.

The CDR3 reads CASSTVLVPYEQYF. In DNA form, the CDR3 reads TGTGCCAGCAGTACTGTATTAGTCCCCTACGAGCAGTACTTC. This rearrangement joins TRBV27 to TRBJ2-7; D not certain. Germline V gene data show CDR1 as MNHEY and CDR2 as SMNVEV (reference sequence). Trimming removed 5 bases from V and 2 bases from J, with 13 bases in between. CDR3 size: 14 residues.

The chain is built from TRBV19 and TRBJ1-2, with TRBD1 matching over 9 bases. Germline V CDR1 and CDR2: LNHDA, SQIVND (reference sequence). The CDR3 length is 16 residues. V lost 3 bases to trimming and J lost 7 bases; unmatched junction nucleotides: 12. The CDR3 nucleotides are TGTGCCAGTAGTATCCGCGGGACAGGGCTATTGGGTGGCTACACCTTC. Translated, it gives CASSIRGTGLLGGYTF.

CDR3 bases: TGTGCCAGCAGCTCGGGACTAGCTTCATCGAACACCGGGGAGCTGTTTTTT. This sequence encodes CASSSGLASSNTGELFF. This rearrangement joins TRBV7-6 to TRBJ2-2, with 9 bases that match TRBD2. Germline V gene sequence: CDR1 SGHVS, CDR2 FNYEAQ. Losses at the gene ends were 4 bases for V and 0 bases for J; bases not matched to a gene: 6. The CDR3 length is 17 residues. Drawing the rest from reference TRBV7-6 and TRBJ2-2, the complete variable domain is GAGVSQSPRYKVTKRGQDVALRCDPISGHVSLYWYRQALGQGPEFLTYFNYEAQQDKSGLPNDRFSAERPEGSISTLTIQRTEQRDSAMYRCASSSGLASSNTGELFFGEGSRLTVL.

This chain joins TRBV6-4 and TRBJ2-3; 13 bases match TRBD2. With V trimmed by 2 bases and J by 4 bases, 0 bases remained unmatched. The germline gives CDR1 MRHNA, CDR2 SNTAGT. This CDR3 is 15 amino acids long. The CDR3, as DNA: TGTGCCAGCAGTGACGGGACTAGCGGGGCAGATACGCAGTATTTT. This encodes CASSDGTSGADTQYF.

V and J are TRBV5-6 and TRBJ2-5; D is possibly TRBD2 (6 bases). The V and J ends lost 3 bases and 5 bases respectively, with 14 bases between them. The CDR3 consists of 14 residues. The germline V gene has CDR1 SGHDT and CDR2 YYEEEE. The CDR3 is CASSSGVRVETQYF. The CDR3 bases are TGTGCCAGCAGCTCGGGGGTGAGGGTGGAGACCCAGTACTTC.

The CDR3 loop reads CASSPLGQGGLSYEQYF. The CDR3 nucleotides read TGTGCCAGCAGCCCCCTGGGGCAGGGGGGCCTCTCCTACGAGCAGTACTTC. The V and J genes are TRBV28 and TRBJ2-7, with D tentatively TRBD1 (7 bases). Trimming took 6 bases from V and 0 from J, leaving 21 bases between them. This CDR3 is built from 17 residues. Germline loops: CDR1 MDHEN, CDR2 SYDVKM.

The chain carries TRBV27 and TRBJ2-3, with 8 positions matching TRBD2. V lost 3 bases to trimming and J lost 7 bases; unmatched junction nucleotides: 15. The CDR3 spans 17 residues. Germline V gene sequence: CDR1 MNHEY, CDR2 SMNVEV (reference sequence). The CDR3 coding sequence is TGTGCCAGCAGTTTGCGGGGGGACTTTACAGGGCCCCATACGCAGTATTTT. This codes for CASSLRGDFTGPHTQYF.

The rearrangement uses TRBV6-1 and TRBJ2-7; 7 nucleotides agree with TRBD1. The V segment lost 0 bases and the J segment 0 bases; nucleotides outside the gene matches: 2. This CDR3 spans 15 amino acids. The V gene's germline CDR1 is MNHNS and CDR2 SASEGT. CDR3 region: CASSEATGSSYEQYF. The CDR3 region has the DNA TGTGCCAGCAGTGAAGCGACAGGGAGCTCCTACGAGCAGTACTTC.

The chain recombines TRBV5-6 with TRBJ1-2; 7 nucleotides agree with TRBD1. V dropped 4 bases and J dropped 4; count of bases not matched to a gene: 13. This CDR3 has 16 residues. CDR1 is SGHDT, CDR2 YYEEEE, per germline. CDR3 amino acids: CASSGTGTEFVYGYTF. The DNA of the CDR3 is TGTGCCAGCAGCGGTACCGGGACAGAGTTTGTCTATGGCTACACCTTC.

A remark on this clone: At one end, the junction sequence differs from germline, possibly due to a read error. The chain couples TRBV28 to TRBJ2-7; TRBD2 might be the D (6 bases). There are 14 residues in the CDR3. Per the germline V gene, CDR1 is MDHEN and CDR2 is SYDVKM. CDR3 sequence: CASSLGGGLYEQYF. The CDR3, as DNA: TGTGCAAGCAGTTTGGGGGGTGGACTCTACGAGCAGTACTTC.

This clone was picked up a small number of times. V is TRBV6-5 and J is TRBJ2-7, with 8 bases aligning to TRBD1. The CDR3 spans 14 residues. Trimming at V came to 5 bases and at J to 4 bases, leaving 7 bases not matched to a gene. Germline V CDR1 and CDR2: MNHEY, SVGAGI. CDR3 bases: TGTGCCAGCAGTCCTTCCAGGGGGCCATACGAGCAGTACTTC. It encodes CASSPSRGPYEQYF.

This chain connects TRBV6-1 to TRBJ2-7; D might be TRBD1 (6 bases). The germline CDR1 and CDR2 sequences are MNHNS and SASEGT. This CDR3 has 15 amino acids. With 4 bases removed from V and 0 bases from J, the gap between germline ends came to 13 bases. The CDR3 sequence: CASSGPADSSYEQYF. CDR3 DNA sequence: TGTGCCAGCAGTGGCCCGGCGGACAGCTCCTACGAGCAGTACTTC.

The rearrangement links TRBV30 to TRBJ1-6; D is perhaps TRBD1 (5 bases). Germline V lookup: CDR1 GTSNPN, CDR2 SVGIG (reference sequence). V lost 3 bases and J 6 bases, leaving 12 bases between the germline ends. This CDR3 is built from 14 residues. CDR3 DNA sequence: TGTGCCTGGAGCTGGGGGGTTAGTAATTCACCCCTCCACTTT. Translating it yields CAWSWGVSNSPLHF.

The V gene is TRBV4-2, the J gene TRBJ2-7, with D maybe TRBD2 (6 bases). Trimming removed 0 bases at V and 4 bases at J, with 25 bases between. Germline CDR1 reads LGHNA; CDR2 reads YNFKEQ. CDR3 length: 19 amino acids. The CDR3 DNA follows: TGTGCCAGCAGCCAAGATAAGGATGCGGGGTCTCACCCTTCATACGAGCAGTACTTC. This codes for CASSQDKDAGSHPSYEQYF.

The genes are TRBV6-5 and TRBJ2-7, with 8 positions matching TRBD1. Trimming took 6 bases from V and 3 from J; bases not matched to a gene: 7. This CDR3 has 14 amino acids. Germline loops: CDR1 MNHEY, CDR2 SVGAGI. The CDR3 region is CASSPNTGGYEQYF. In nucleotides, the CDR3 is TGTGCCAGCAGCCCCAACACAGGGGGCTACGAGCAGTACTTC.

CDR3 nucleotides: TGTGCCAGCAGTGATAGACAGGGGGCTCAGCCCCAGCATTTT. It translates to CASSDRQGAQPQHF. This rearrangement joins TRBV2 to TRBJ1-5, with TRBD1 matching 10 bases. V dropped 3 bases and J dropped 6; count of bases not matched to a gene: 2. The CDR3 is 14 residues long. Germline V gene data show CDR1 as SNHLY and CDR2 as FYNNEI.

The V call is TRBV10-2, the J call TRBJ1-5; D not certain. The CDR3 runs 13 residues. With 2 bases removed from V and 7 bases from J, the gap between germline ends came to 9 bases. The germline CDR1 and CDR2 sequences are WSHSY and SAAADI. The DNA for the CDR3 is TGCGCCAGCAGTGAGGCCCCGCGGCAGCCCCAGCATTTT. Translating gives CASSEAPRQPQHF.

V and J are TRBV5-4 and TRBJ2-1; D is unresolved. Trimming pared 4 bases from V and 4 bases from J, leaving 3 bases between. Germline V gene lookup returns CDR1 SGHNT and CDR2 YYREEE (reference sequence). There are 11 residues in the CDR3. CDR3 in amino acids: CASSLYNEQFF. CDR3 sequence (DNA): TGTGCCAGCAGCCTGTACAATGAGCAGTTCTTC.

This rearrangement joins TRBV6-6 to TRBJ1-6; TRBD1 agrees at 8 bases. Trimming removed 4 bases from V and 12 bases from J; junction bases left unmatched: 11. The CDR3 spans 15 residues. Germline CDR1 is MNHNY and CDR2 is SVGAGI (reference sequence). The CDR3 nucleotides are TGTGCCAGCAGTTCCGATTGGACAGGGCTCGGACCCCTCCACTTT. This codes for CASSSDWTGLGPLHF.

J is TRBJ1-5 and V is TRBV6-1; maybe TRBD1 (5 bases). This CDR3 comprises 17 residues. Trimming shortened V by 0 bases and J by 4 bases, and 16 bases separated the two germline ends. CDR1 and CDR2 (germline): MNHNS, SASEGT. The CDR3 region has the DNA TGTGCCAGCAGTGAAGCCCCCGAAGGGGTGGGGAATCAGCCCCAGCATTTT. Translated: CASSEAPEGVGNQPQHF.

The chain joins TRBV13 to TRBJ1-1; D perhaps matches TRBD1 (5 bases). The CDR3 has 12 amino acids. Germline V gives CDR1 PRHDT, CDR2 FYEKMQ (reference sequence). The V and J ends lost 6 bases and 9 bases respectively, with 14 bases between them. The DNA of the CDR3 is TGTGCCAGCAGTTCGACTGGGGCCCAAGCTTTCTTT. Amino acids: CASSSTGAQAFF.

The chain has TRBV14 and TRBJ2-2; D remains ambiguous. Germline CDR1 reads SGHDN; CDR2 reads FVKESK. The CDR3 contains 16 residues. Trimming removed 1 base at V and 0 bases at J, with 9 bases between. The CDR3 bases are TGTGCCAGCAGCCAAGCAGTCAGGTCGAACACCGGGGAGCTGTTTTTT. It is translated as CASSQAVRSNTGELFF.

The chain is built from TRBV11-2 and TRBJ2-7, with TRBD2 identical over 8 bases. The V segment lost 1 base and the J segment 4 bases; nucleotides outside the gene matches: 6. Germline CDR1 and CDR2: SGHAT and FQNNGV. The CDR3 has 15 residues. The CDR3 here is CASSLGVAGLYEQYF. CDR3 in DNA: TGTGCCAGCAGCTTAGGGGTAGCGGGGTTGTACGAGCAGTACTTC.

CDR3 coding DNA: TGTGCCAGCAGCATCGGCCAGGCCGAGGGTGAGCAGTTCTTC. Translated: CASSIGQAEGEQFF. This chain connects TRBV7-3 to TRBJ2-1; TRBD2 might be the D (5 bases). Germline V CDR1 and CDR2: SGHTA, FQGTGA. This CDR3 comprises 14 residues. The ends were cut back, 5 bases at V and 9 bases at J, with 17 bases in the middle.

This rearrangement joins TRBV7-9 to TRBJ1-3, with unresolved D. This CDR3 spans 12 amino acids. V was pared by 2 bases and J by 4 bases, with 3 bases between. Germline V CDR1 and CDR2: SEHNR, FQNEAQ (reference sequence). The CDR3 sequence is CASSLLGNTIYF. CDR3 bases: TGTGCCAGCAGCTTACTCGGAAACACCATATATTTT. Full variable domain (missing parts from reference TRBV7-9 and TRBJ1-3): DTGVSQNPRHKITKRGQNVTFRCDPISEHNRLYWYRQTLGQGPEFLTYFQNEAQLEKSRLLSDRFSAERPKGSFSTLEIQRTEQGDSAMYLCASSLLGNTIYFGEGSWLTVV.

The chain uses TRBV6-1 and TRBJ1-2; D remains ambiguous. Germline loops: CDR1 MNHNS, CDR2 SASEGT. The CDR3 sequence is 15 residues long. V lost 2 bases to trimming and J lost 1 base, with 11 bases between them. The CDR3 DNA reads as TGTGCCAGCAGTGAAAGGAGCAGAAATAACTATGGCTACACCTTC. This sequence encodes CASSERSRNNYGYTF.

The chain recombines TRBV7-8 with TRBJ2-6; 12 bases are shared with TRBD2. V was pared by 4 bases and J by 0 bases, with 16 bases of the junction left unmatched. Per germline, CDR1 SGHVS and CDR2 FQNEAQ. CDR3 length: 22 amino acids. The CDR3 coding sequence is TGTGCCAGCAGCTCCCGAACACTAGCGGGGGGCACCGGCTCCTCTGGGGCCAACGTCCTGACTTTC. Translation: CASSSRTLAGGTGSSGANVLTF.